This T cell receptor beta chain was found in a study of T-cell reconstitution after alpha-beta-depleted transplantation in children. Preparation of the TCRbeta library used unique molecular identifiers. From the PCR reads, TCRdb called clonotypes with MiXCR, one entry per CDR3 protein. The sample holds under 75,000 distinct CDR3 sequences, approximately 10% seen once. Losses at the gene ends were 4 bases for V and 10 bases for J; bases not matched to a gene: 10. This CDR3 has 16 amino acids. Germline V gene lookup returns CDR1 SGDLS and CDR2 YYNGEE. This clonotype was counted ten times or more. The receptor comes from a boy aged 5-17 years with acute myeloid leukemia, due to receive a stem cell transplant. Material: PBMCs, obtained before TCRalphabeta/CD19-depleted stem cell transplant. The gene calls are TRBV9 and TRBJ2-1, with 14 bases aligning to TRBD2. CDR3 amino acids: CASSFTGTSGSGEQFF. In nucleotides, the CDR3 is TGTGCCAGCAGCTTTACCGGGACTAGCGGGAGCGGGGAGCAGTTCTTC. Based on the CDR3 plus reference TRBV9 and TRBJ2-1, the full variable domain is DSGVTQTPKHLITATGQRVTLRCSPRSGDLSVYWYQQSLDQGLQFLIQYYNGEERAKGNILERFSAQQFPDLHSELNLSSLELGDSALYFCASSFTGTSGSGEQFFGPGTRLTVL.